These 25 T cell receptor beta chains share one sample of origin, sequenced in a study of blood T cells in healthy people across ages. Combining a sample-barcoded 5' primer with a J-beta primer mix, a second PCR ran for roughly 6 to 11 cycles. TCRdb used MiXCR to reprocess the 5' RACE reads, holding one entry per CDR3 protein. The repertoire consists of just under 900,000 distinct CDR3 sequences, with less than 35% occurring once and the leading ten covering roughly 17%. Input material: blood. All receptors come from an elderly woman in good health.

The sample holds many counts of this clonotype. The V call is TRBV4-1, the J call TRBJ1-2; D is perhaps TRBD1 (6 bases). This CDR3 contains 15 residues. The germline gives CDR1 MGHRA, CDR2 YSYEKL. V lost 4 bases and J lost 2, with 14 bases in between. CDR3 nucleotide sequence: TGCGCCAGCAGCCTCCTCCCGGACAGAAACTATGGCTACACCTTC. Amino acid sequence: CASSLLPDRNYGYTF.

Of note for this clonotype: A much larger clonotype is one base distant, so this may be a read error. The CDR3 region has the DNA TGTGCCAGCAGCTTAGTCGAGGGGGGTAATGAGCAGTTCTTC. Translated, it gives CASSLVEGGNEQFF. This sequence joins TRBV7-2 and TRBJ2-1, with D perhaps being TRBD1 or TRBD2 (6 bases each). The CDR3 runs to 14 residues. Germline V gives CDR1 SGHTA, CDR2 FQGNSA. V lost 1 base to trimming and J lost 7 bases, with 11 bases between them. Drawing the rest from reference TRBV7-2 and TRBJ2-1, the complete variable domain is GAGVSQSPSNKVTEKGKDVELRCDPISGHTALYWYRQSLGQGLEFLIYFQGNSAPDKSGLPSDRFSAERTGGSVSTLTIQRTQQEDSAVYLCASSLVEGGNEQFFGPGTRLTVL.

In this sample, this clonotype turned up many times. V usage is TRBV10-3 and J usage is TRBJ2-7; perhaps TRBD1 as D (5 bases). This CDR3 is 14 amino acids long. V was clipped by 2 bases and J by 0 bases, with 8 bases between them. Germline V gene lookup returns CDR1 ENHRY and CDR2 SYGVKD. CDR3 in amino acids: CAISERQSSYEQYF. DNA of the CDR3: TGTGCCATCAGTGAGAGACAGAGCTCCTACGAGCAGTACTTC.

This clonotype showed up just a few times. V is TRBV12-3 or TRBV12-4 and J is TRBJ1-6, with 7 bases fitting TRBD1. The CDR3 is made up of 15 amino acids. With 5 bases clipped from V and 10 bases from J, the junction kept 11 bases outside the gene matches. The CDR3 sequence is CASSENQGGGSPLHF. CDR3 DNA: TGTGCCAGCAGTGAAAACCAGGGGGGAGGGTCACCCCTCCACTTT.

This clonotype was seen at least ten times. The chain combines TRBV12-3 or TRBV12-4 with TRBJ2-5; 8 positions match TRBD2. The CDR3 loop spans 14 amino acids. Trimming cost V 2 bases and J 4 bases; bases outside gene matches: 3. The CDR3 loop reads CASSLPGGGETQYF. The CDR3 bases are TGTGCCAGCAGTTTACCCGGGGGGGGAGAGACCCAGTACTTC.

V usage is TRBV20-1 and J usage is TRBJ1-1; maybe TRBD1 (6 bases). The CDR3 runs 14 residues. CDR1 DFQATT and CDR2 SNEGSKA come from the germline V gene (reference sequence). V lost 0 bases, J lost 6 bases, and 14 bases lay in between. The CDR3 sequence is CSARDLPGASEAFF. Here the CDR3 DNA reads TGCAGTGCTAGAGATCTTCCGGGGGCCTCTGAAGCTTTCTTT.

The chain is built from TRBV30 and TRBJ2-3, with D maybe TRBD1 (5 bases). The V gene lost 2 bases and the J gene lost 3 bases, with 9 bases spanning the gap. The CDR3 loop spans 13 amino acids. Germline CDR1 is GTSNPN and CDR2 is SVGIG (reference sequence). The CDR3 reads CAWSKQETDTQYF. The CDR3 DNA is TGTGCCTGGAGTAAACAGGAGACAGATACGCAGTATTTT.

This clonotype was detected many times. This chain connects TRBV6-5 to TRBJ2-3; no firm D call. Trimming pared 5 bases from V and 2 bases from J, leaving 11 bases between. The CDR3 sequence is 14 residues long. Germline CDR1 and CDR2: MNHEY and SVGAGI. CDR3 protein: CASSTGLVTDTQYF. In DNA, the CDR3 is TGTGCCAGCAGTACCGGTTTGGTCACAGATACGCAGTATTTT.

The rearrangement links TRBV20-1 to TRBJ2-1; TRBD2 matches 8 bases. The germline CDR1 and CDR2 sequences are DFQATT and SNEGSKA (reference sequence). This CDR3 spans 13 amino acids. V dropped 6 bases and J dropped 8; count of bases not matched to a gene: 9. CDR3 coding DNA: TGCAGTGCCCTCAGCGGGGGTTTACATGAGCAGTTCTTC. Translating gives CSALSGGLHEQFF.

This clonotype was seen only a few times. This rearrangement joins TRBV14 to TRBJ2-7; perhaps TRBD1 as D (6 bases). V lost 2 bases and J lost 3, with 20 bases in between. Germline V gene data show CDR1 as SGHDN and CDR2 as FVKESK. The CDR3 totals 17 residues. The CDR3 nucleotides are TGTGCCAGCAGCCAAAACTTTGGCGACAGGAGGAGCTACGAGCAGTACTTC. Amino acids: CASSQNFGDRRSYEQYF.

This clonotype was observed a handful of times. A single base separates this from a much larger clone, so it may be a read error. V usage is TRBV29-1 and J usage is TRBJ2-3; no firm D call. Per germline, CDR1 SQVTM and CDR2 ANQGSEA. Trimming shortened V by 3 bases and J by 4 bases, and 14 bases separated the two germline ends. This CDR3 is 14 amino acids long. The CDR3 DNA reads as TGCAGCGTTGAGAAGGTCTCGGTCCCAGATACGCAGTATTTT. Its translation: CSVEKVSVPDTQYF.

This chain links TRBV19 with TRBJ2-1; D gene ambiguous. The length of the CDR3 is 14 residues. Germline CDR1 reads LNHDA; CDR2 reads SQIVND (reference sequence). Trimming left V 4 bases short and J 5 bases short, with 12 bases between. CDR3 sequence (DNA): TGTGCCAGTAGTACGGGCAGGAGTAACAATGAGCAGTTCTTC. Amino acid sequence: CASSTGRSNNEQFF.

V usage is TRBV18 and J usage is TRBJ1-1, with D maybe TRBD1 (6 bases). This CDR3 spans 17 amino acids. Between the trimmed V and J ends, which lost 1 base and 0 bases, there was a span of 15 bases. CDR1 is KGHSH, CDR2 LQKENI, per germline. CDR3 DNA: TGTGCCAGCTCACCACGGACAGTAGGGAGACTGAACACTGAAGCTTTCTTT. Amino acids: CASSPRTVGRLNTEAFF.

At least ten counts were recorded for this clonotype. This chain connects TRBV6-2 or TRBV6-3 to TRBJ1-5, with 7 bases identical to TRBD1. There are 15 residues in the CDR3. The germline V gene encodes CDR1 MNHEY and CDR2 SVGEGT. Unmatched junction bases numbered 6, after V lost 6 bases and J lost 1 base. Here the CDR3 reads CASSPQGLSNQPQHF. Here the CDR3 DNA reads TGTGCCAGCAGCCCACAGGGGTTGAGCAATCAGCCCCAGCATTTT.

This clonotype was seen only a few times. This CDR3 is CSGGKLFF. CDR3 in DNA: TGCAGTGGAGGAAAACTGTTTTTT. This chain joins TRBV20-1 and TRBJ1-4; D call uncertain. CDR3 length equals 8 residues. The germline V gene has CDR1 DFQATT and CDR2 SNEGSKA (reference sequence). Trimming left V 7 bases short and J 10 bases short, with 4 bases between.

This chain joins TRBV29-1 and TRBJ2-5; D is uncertain. The CDR3 sequence is 13 residues long. V was pared by 4 bases and J by 1 base, with 10 bases between. Germline values: CDR1 SQVTM, CDR2 ANQGSEA. CDR3 nucleotide sequence: TGCAGCGTTGCTACACTGCCCCAAGAGACCCAGTACTTC. Residues: CSVATLPQETQYF.

The rearrangement uses TRBV7-6 and TRBJ2-7; 14 bases match TRBD2. From germline, CDR1 is SGHVS and CDR2 FNYEAQ. The length of the CDR3 is 16 residues. The V gene end was trimmed by 3 bases and the J gene end by 2 bases; junction bases not matched to a gene: 3. CDR3 sequence reads: CASSLGLAGETYEQYF. The DNA of the CDR3 is TGTGCCAGCAGCTTGGGACTAGCGGGGGAGACCTACGAGCAGTACTTC.

The V gene is TRBV7-3, the J gene TRBJ2-3; TRBD2 agrees at 8 bases. The CDR3 has 12 amino acids. The germline V gene encodes CDR1 SGHTA and CDR2 FQGTGA. V trimming: 6 bases; J trimming: 11 bases; junction bases outside the gene matches: 7. CDR3 DNA sequence: TGTGCCAGCAGTCTTCCGGGACTAGAGCAGTATTTT. This codes for CASSLPGLEQYF. Full variable domain (outside the CDR3, taken from reference TRBV7-3 and TRBJ2-3): GAGVSQTPSNKVTEKGKYVELRCDPISGHTALYWYRQSLGQGPEFLIYFQGTGAADDSGLPNDRFFAVRPEGSVSTLKIQRTERGDSAVYLCASSLPGLEQYFGPGTRLTVL.

This clonotype was observed at least ten times. The chain has TRBV7-2 and TRBJ1-1; D call uncertain. Germline CDR1 SGHTA, CDR2 FQGNSA. This CDR3 comprises 13 residues. Trimming removed 5 bases at V and 1 base at J, with 8 bases between. In DNA form, the CDR3 reads TGTGCCAGCAGCCCACGACAGAACACTGAAGCTTTCTTT. Residues: CASSPRQNTEAFF.

This clonotype came up many times. This chain joins TRBV12-3 or TRBV12-4 and TRBJ2-3; tentatively, D is TRBD1 or TRBD2 (7 bases each). CDR3 size: 14 residues. V lost 6 bases and J lost 4, with 14 bases in between. CDR3 residues: CASSTPGGADTQYF. CDR3 nucleotides: TGTGCCAGCAGCACTCCAGGGGGGGCAGATACGCAGTATTTT.

This clonotype was picked up a small number of times. The chain recombines TRBV28 with TRBJ1-1; 7 nucleotides match TRBD1. The CDR3 is 13 amino acids. CDR1 is MDHEN, CDR2 SYDVKM, per germline. With V trimmed by 6 bases and J by 2 bases, 3 bases remained unmatched. This CDR3 is CASRGQINTEAFF. The CDR3 DNA follows: TGTGCCAGCAGGGGACAGATAAACACTGAAGCTTTCTTT.

Many counts were recorded for this clonotype. This chain joins TRBV5-1 and TRBJ2-5; possibly TRBD2 for D (6 bases). Per the germline V gene, CDR1 is SGHRS and CDR2 is YFSETQ. Trimming removed 2 bases from V and 1 base from J, with 12 bases in between. CDR3 length: 15 amino acids. The CDR3 reads CASSLTLGGQETQYF. Here the CDR3 DNA reads TGCGCCAGCAGCTTAACCCTGGGGGGCCAAGAGACCCAGTACTTC.

This clonotype has just a few counts. Possible read error: a much larger clone is one base away. The chain is built from TRBV7-2 and TRBJ2-3, with D unresolved. The germline V gene encodes CDR1 SGHTA and CDR2 FQGNSA. This CDR3 spans 14 amino acids. The CDR3 DNA sequence: TGTGCCAGCGGCTTCTTGACTAGCACAGATACGCAGTATTTT. This codes for CASGFLTSTDTQYF.

In the case of this clonotype: One base away lies a much larger clone, so this may be a sequencing read error. V is TRBV24-1 and J is TRBJ2-1, with 12 bases matching TRBD2. Germline-derived CDR1 and CDR2 are KGHDR and SFDVKD. CDR3 length: 14 amino acids. The CDR3 DNA sequence: TGTGCCGCCAGGACTAGCGGGGCCAACAATGAGCAGTTCTTC. It encodes CAARTSGANNEQFF.

Note on this clonotype: One junction end does not reproduce the germline sequence, and a read error may be involved. The chain couples TRBV18 to TRBJ1-5, with a weak D call TRBD1 (5 bases). The CDR3 spans 13 residues. The V gene's germline CDR1 is KGHSH and CDR2 LQKENI. The CDR3 sequence is CASSPGGTQPRHF. The CDR3 DNA reads as TGTGCCAGCTCACCAGGGGGGACTCAGCCCCGGCATTTT.